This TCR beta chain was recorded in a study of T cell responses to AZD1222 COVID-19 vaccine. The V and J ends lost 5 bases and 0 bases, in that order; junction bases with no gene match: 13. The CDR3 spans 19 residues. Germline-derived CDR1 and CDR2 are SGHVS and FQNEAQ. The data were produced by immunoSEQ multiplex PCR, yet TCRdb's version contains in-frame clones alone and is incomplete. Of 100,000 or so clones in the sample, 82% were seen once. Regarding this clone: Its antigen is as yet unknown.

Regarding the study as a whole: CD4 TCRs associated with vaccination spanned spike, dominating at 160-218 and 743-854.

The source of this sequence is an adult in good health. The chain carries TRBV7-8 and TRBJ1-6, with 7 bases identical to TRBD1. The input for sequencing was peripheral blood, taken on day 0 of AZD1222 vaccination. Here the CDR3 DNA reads TGTGCCAGCAGCCTCCCGCTGGGACAGCGAAGCTCCTATAATTCACCCCTCCACTTT. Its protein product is CASSLPLGQRSSYNSPLHF.